This T cell receptor beta chain was recovered during a study of T cell repertoires in cytomegalovirus infection. About the research overall: The study used recently identified HLA-C-restricted and well-studied HLA-B-restricted CMV epitopes. It was the public TCR beta signatures that indicated both CMV infection and matching HLA type.

This clonotype has a count of ten or more. Its antigen is unidentified. TCRdb re-called the reads with MiXCR, one entry per CDR3 protein. Of about 330,000 distinct CDR3 sequences in the sample, about a third were seen once. CDR1 and CDR2 from the germline V gene are SGHTA and FQGNSA. The CDR3 extends over 14 amino acids. The ends were cut back, 5 bases at V and 7 bases at J, with 17 bases in the middle. Notes on the study in general: HLA-C-restricted CMV-specific TCR beta clonotypes prevailed in the ex vivo response.

The chain links TRBV7-2 to TRBJ1-2, with a possible D match to TRBD1 (6 bases). The specimen comprised cultured PBMCs, sampled from culture after CMV antigen stimulation. The sequence came from a human donor in good health (CMV status not recorded). Some clones in this sample may be carry-over from other donors' samples. CDR3 sequence: CASSTTGKRPGYTF. DNA of the CDR3: TGTGCCAGCAGCACAACAGGGAAACGCCCTGGCTACACCTTC.